This entry features one T cell receptor (beta chain) sequence. This specimen belongs to a study of CD8 T cells in Susac syndrome. Reverse transcription of about 0.45 to 1 ug RNA was performed with random hexamers. TCRdb re-derived calls from the immunoSEQ multiplex PCR reads in MiXCR, one entry per CDR3 protein. The sample lists more than 150,000 distinct CDR3 sequences, about 94% occurring once. Sequencing of TCR beta drew on CD8+ and CD4+ T cells from blood. The study used treatment-naive patients who had stable or active relapsing-remitting disease as multiple sclerosis controls. Isolation of CD8+ and CD4+ T cells was performed negatively, whereas enrichment of TEMRA cells was done by FACS. The receptor was isolated from a human donor with multiple sclerosis. Sequenced material: CD8+ T cells from PBMCs.

The CDR3: CAWRVSPYEQYF. For the CDR3, the DNA is TGTGCCTGGAGAGTCTCCCCCTACGAGCAGTACTTC. The chain recombines TRBV30 with TRBJ2-7; no firm D call. The length of the CDR3 is 12 residues. Germline lookup yields CDR1 GTSNPN and CDR2 SVGIG (reference sequence). The V end lost 3 bases, the J end lost 2 bases, and 8 bases lay between the germline ends.